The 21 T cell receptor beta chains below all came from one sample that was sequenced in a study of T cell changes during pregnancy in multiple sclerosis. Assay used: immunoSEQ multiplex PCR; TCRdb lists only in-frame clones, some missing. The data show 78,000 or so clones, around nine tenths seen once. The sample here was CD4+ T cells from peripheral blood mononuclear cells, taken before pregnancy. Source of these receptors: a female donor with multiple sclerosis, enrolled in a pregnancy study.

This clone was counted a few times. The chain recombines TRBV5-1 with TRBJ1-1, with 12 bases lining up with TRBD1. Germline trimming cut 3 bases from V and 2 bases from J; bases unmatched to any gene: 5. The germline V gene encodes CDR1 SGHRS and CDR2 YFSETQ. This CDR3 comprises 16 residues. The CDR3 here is CASSSGDRGRNTEAFF. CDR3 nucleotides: TGCGCCAGCAGCTCAGGGGACAGGGGGCGAAACACTGAAGCTTTCTTT.

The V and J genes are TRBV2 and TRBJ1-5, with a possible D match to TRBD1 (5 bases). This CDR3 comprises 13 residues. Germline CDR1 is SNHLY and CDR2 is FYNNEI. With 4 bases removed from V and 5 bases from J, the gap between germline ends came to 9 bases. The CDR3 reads CASSGEGDQPQHF. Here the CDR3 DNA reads TGTGCCAGCAGTGGGGAAGGGGATCAGCCCCAGCATTTT.

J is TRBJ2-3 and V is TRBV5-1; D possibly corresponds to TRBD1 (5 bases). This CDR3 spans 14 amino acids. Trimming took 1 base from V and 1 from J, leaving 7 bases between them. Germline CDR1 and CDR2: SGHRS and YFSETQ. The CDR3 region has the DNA TGCGCCAGCAGCTTGCTAGGGGGCACAGATACGCAGTATTTT. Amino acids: CASSLLGGTDTQYF. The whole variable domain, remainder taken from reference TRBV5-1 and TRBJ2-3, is KAGVTQTPRYLIKTRGQQVTLSCSPISGHRSVSWYQQTPGQGLQFLFEYFSETQRNKGNFPGRFSGRQFSNSRSEMNVSTLELGDSALYLCASSLLGGTDTQYFGPGTRLTVL.

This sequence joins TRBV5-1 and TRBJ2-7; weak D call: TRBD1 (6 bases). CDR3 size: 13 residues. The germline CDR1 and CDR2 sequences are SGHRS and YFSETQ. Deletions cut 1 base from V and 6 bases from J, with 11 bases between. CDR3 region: CASSLQQGREQYF. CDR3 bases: TGCGCCAGCAGCTTGCAACAGGGACGCGAGCAGTACTTC.

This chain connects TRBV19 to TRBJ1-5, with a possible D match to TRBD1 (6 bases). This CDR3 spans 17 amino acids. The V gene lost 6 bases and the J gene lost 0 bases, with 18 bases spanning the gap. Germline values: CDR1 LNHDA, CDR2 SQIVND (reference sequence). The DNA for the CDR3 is TGTGCCAGTAGCATACTTAAGGACAGTTATAGCAATCAGCCCCAGCATTTT. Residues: CASSILKDSYSNQPQHF.

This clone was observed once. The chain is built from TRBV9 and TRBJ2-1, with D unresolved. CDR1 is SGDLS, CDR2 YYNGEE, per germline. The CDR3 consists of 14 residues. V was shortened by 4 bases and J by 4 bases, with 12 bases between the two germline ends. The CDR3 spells CASSPGFGYNEQFF. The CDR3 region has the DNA TGTGCCAGCAGCCCCGGGTTTGGTTACAATGAGCAGTTCTTC.

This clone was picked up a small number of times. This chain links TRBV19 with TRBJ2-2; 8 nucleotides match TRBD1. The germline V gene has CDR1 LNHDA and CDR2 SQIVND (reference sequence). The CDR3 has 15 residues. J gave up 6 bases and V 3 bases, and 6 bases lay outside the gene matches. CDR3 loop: CASSIQGALAGELFF. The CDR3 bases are TGTGCCAGTAGTATTCAGGGGGCGTTGGCCGGGGAGCTGTTTTTT.

Here the CDR3 DNA reads TGTGCCAGCAGCTTGTCATGGTTTACTGGACTAGCGGGTGCCTACGAGCAGTACTTC. Translated: CASSLSWFTGLAGAYEQYF. V is TRBV5-6 and J is TRBJ2-7; TRBD2 agrees at 11 bases. The ends lost 1 base at V and 2 bases at J; junction bases unmatched: 14. This CDR3 comprises 19 residues. Germline CDR1 reads SGHDT; CDR2 reads YYEEEE.

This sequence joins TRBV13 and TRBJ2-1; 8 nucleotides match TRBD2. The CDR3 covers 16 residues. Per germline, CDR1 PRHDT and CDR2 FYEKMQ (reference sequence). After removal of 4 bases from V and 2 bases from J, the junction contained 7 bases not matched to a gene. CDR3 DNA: TGTGCCAGCAGCTCCTTGTCAGCGGGAGCCTACAATGAGCAGTTCTTC. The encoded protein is CASSSLSAGAYNEQFF.

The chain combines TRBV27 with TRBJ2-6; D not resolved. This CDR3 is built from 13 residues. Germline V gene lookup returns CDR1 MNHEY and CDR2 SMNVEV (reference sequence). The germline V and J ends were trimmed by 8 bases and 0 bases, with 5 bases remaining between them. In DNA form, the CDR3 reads TGTGCCAGCTCCCTCTCTGGGGCCAACGTCCTGACTTTC. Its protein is CASSLSGANVLTF.

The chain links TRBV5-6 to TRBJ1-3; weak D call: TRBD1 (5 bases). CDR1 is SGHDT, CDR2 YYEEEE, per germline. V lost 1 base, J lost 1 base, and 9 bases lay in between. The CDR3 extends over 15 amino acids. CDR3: CASSLSGGSGNTIYF. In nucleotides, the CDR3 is TGTGCCAGCAGCTTGTCCGGGGGTTCTGGAAACACCATATATTTT. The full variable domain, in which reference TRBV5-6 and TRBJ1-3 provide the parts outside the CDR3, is DAGVTQSPTHLIKTRGQQVTLRCSPKSGHDTVSWYQQALGQGPQFIFQYYEEEERQRGNFPDRFSGHQFPNYSSELNVNALLLGDSALYLCASSLSGGSGNTIYFGEGSWLTVV.

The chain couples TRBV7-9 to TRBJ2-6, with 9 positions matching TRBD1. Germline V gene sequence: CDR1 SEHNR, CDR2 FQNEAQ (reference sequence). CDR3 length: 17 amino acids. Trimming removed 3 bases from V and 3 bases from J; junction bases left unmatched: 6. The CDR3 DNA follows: TGTGCCAGCAGCTTTAACAGGGGGCTCGGTGGGGCCAACGTCCTGACTTTC. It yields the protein CASSFNRGLGGANVLTF.

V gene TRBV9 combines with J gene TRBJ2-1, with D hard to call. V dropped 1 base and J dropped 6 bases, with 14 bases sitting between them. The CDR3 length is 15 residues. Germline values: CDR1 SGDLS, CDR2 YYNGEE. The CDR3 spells CASSVTGIARNEQFF. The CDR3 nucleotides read TGTGCCAGCAGCGTAACCGGCATAGCCCGCAATGAGCAGTTCTTC.

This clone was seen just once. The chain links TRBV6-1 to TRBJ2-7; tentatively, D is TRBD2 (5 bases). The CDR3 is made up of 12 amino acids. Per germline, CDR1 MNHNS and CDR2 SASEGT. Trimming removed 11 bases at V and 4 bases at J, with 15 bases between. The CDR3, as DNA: TGTGCCGGGCGCGGGCAGACGTACGAGCAGTACTTC. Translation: CAGRGQTYEQYF.

CDR3 DNA: TGTGGGGTGGGTGGGCAGTACAATGAGCAGTTCTTC. The encoded protein is CGVGGQYNEQFF. The V gene is TRBV6-6, the J gene TRBJ2-1; D is unresolved. Germline loops: CDR1 MNHNY, CDR2 SVGAGI (reference sequence). This CDR3 is built from 12 residues.

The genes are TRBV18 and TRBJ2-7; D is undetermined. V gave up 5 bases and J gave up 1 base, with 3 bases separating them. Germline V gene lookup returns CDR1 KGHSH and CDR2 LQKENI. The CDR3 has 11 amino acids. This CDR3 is CASSSSYEQYF. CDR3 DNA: TGTGCCAGCTCATCTTCCTACGAGCAGTACTTC.

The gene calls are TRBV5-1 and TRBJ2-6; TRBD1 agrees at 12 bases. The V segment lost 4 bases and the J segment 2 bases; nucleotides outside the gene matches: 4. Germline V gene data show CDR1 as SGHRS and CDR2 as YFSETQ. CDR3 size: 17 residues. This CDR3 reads CASSPGTGGAGANVLTF. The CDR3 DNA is TGCGCCAGCAGCCCCGGGACAGGGGGCGCTGGGGCCAACGTCCTGACTTTC.

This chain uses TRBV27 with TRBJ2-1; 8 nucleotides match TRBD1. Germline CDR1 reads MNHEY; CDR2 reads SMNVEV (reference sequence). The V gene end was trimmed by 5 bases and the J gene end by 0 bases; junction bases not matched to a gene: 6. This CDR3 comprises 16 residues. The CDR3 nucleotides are TGTGCCAGCAGTACCATCACAGGGGGCTCCTACAATGAGCAGTTCTTC. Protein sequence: CASSTITGGSYNEQFF.

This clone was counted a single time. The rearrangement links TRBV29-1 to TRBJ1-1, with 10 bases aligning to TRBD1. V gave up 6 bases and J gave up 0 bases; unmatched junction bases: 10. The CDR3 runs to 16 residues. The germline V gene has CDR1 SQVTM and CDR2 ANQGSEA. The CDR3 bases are TGCAGCGTAGGGACAGGGGTTTCCATTATGAACACTGAAGCTTTCTTT. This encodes CSVGTGVSIMNTEAFF.

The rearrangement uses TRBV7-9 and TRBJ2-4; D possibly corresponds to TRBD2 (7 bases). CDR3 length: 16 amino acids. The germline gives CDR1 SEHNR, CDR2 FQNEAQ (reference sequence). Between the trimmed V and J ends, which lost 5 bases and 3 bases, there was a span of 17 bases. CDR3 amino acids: CASSAGTREVKNIQYF. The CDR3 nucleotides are TGTGCCAGCAGCGCCGGGACACGGGAGGTCAAAAACATTCAGTACTTC.

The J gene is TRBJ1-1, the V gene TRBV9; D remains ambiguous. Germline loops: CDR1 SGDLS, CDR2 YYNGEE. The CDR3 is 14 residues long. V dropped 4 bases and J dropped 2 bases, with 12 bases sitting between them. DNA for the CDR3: TGTGCCAGCAGCCCCCCTGTAGCCAACACTGAAGCTTTCTTT. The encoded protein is CASSPPVANTEAFF.